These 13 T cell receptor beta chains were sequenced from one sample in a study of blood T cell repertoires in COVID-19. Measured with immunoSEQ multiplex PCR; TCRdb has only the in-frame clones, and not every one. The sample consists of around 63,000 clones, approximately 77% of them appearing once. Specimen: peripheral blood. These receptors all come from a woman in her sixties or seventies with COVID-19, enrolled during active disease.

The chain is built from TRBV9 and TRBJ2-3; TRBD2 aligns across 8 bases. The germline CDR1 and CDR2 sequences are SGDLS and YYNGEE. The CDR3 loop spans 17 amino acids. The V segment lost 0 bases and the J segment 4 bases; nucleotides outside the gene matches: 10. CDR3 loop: CASSVGSGRGVSDTQYF. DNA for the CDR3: TGTGCCAGCAGCGTAGGGTCTGGGCGGGGGGTTTCAGATACGCAGTATTTT.

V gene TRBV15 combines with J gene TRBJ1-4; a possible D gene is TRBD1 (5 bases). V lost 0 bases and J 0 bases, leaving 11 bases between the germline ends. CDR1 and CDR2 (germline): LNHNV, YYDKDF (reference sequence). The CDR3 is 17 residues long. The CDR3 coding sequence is TGTGCCACCAGCAGAGATTACCAGGGCGCAACTAATGAAAAACTGTTTTTT. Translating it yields CATSRDYQGATNEKLFF.

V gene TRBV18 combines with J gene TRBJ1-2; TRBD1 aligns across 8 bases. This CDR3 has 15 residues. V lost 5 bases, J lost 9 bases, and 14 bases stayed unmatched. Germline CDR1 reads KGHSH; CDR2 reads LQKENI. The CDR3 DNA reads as TGTGCCAGCTCAGGCCGGACAGGGAAGTCCTCCCGCTACACCTTC. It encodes CASSGRTGKSSRYTF. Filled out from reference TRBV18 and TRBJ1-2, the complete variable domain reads NAGVMQNPRHLVRRRGQEARLRCSPMKGHSHVYWYRQLPEEGLKFMVYLQKENIIDESGMPKERFSAEFPKEGPSILRIQQVVRGDSAAYFCASSGRTGKSSRYTFGSGTRLTVV.

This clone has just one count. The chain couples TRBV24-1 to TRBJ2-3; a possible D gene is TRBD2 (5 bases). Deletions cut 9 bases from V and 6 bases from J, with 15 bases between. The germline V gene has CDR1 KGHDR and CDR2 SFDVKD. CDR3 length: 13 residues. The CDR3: CATGGITDDTQYF. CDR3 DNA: TGTGCCACCGGAGGAATAACCGACGATACGCAGTATTTT.

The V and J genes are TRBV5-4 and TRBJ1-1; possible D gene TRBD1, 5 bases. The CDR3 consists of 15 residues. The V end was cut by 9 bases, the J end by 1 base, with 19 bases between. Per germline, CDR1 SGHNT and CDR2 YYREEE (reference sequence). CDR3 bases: TGTGCCACCCGGAGGGGAGGGCAGGCGAACACTGAAGCTTTCTTT. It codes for CATRRGGQANTEAFF.

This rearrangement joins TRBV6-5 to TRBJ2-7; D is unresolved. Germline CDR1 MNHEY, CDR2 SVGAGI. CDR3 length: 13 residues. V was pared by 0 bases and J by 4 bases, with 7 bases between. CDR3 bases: TGTGCCAGCAGTTACTCGCAGGAATACGAGCAGTACTTC. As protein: CASSYSQEYEQYF.

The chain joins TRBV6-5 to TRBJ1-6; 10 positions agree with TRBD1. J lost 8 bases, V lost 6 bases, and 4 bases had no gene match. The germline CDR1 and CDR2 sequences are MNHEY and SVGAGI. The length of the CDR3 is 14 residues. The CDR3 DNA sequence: TGTGCCAGCAGGCCGGGACAGGGGTATTCACCCCTCCACTTT. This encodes CASRPGQGYSPLHF.

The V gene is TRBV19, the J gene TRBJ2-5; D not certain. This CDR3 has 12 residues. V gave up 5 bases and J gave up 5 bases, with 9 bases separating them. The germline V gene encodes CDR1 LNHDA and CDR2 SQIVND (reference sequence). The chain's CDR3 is CASSPNRETQYF. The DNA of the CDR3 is TGTGCCAGTAGTCCGAATCGGGAGACCCAGTACTTC.

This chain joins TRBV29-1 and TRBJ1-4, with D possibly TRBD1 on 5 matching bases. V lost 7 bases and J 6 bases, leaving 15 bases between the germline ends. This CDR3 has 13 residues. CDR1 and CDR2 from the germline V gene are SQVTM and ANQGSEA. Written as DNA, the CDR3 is TGCAGCGCCGCAGGGCCCGGAGATGAAAAACTGTTTTTT. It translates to CSAAGPGDEKLFF.

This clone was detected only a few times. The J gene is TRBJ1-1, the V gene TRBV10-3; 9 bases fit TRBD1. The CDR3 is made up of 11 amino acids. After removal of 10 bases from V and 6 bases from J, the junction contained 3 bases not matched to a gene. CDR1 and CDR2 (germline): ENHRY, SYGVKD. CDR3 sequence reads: CATGTGSEAFF. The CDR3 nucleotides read TGTGCCACCGGGACAGGGTCTGAAGCTTTCTTT.

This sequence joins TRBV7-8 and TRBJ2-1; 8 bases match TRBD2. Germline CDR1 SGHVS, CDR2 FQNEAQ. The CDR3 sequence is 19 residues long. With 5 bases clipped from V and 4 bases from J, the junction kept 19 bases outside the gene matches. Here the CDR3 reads CASSPRRTSTKGNYNEQFF. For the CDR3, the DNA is TGTGCCAGCAGCCCCCGCAGGACTAGCACCAAAGGCAATTACAATGAGCAGTTCTTC.

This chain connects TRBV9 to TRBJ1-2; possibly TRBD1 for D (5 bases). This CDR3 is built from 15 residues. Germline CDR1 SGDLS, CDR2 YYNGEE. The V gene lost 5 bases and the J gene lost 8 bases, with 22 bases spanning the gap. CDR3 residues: CASSLAGTSAGGYTF. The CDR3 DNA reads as TGTGCCAGCAGTCTCGCCGGGACTTCCGCTGGGGGCTACACCTTC.

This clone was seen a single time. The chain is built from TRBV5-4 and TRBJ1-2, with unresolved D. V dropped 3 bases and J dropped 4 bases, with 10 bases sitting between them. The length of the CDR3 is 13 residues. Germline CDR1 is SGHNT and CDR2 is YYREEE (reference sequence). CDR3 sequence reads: CASSSDKAYGYTF. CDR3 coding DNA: TGTGCCAGCAGCTCCGACAAAGCCTATGGCTACACCTTC.